The 26 T cell receptor beta chains in this list originate from one sample, sequenced in a study of blood T cell repertoires in COVID-19. The protocol was immunoSEQ multiplex PCR, while the TCRdb copy is restricted to in-frame clones and leaves out a portion. The sample holds some 90,000 clones, less than 90% seen once. The sequenced sample consisted of peripheral blood. All receptors derive from a human donor in a cohort sampled during active COVID-19.

CDR3 nucleotide sequence: TGCGCCAGCAGCTTGGAAGCAGGGATTTTAAATACGCAGTATTTT. It yields the protein CASSLEAGILNTQYF. The chain links TRBV5-1 to TRBJ2-3; D may be TRBD1 (5 bases). With 0 bases removed from V and 7 bases from J, the gap between germline ends came to 15 bases. From germline, CDR1 is SGHRS and CDR2 YFSETQ. The CDR3 loop spans 15 amino acids.

The V call is TRBV30, the J call TRBJ2-1; weak D call: TRBD2 (5 bases). Germline V CDR1 and CDR2: GTSNPN, SVGIG (reference sequence). V lost 8 bases, J lost 4 bases, and 9 bases lay in between. There are 11 residues in the CDR3. DNA for the CDR3: TGTGCCGCACCGGGATACAATGAGCAGTTCTTC. Its protein is CAAPGYNEQFF.

This rearrangement joins TRBV5-5 to TRBJ2-1; weak D call: TRBD2 (5 bases). Deletions cut 4 bases from V and 1 base from J, with 18 bases between. Germline assignment: CDR1 SGHKS and CDR2 YYEKEE (reference sequence). The CDR3 consists of 17 residues. CDR3 nucleotides: TGTGCCAGCAGCCTAGCCCTAAGGGTAGGATCCTACAATGAGCAGTTCTTC. It is translated as CASSLALRVGSYNEQFF.

In DNA, the CDR3 is TGTGCCAGTAGTATCCAGCGAGGGTCAGATACGCAGTATTTT. It yields the protein CASSIQRGSDTQYF. V gene TRBV19 combines with J gene TRBJ2-3; maybe TRBD2 (5 bases). Looked up from germline, CDR1 is LNHDA and CDR2 is SQIVND (reference sequence). Trimming shortened V by 3 bases and J by 4 bases, and 11 bases separated the two germline ends. The CDR3 runs 14 residues.

The chain carries TRBV6-2 or TRBV6-3 and TRBJ2-5; 13 bases agree with TRBD2. In germline, CDR1 is MNHEY, CDR2 SVGEGT. CDR3 length: 18 amino acids. The J segment lost 1 base and the V segment lost 0 bases, leaving 5 bases of the junction unmatched. CDR3 coding DNA: TGTGCCAGCAGTTACTCGGCCGGGACTAGCGGGGCCCAAGAGACCCAGTACTTC. It translates to CASSYSAGTSGAQETQYF.

J is TRBJ1-5 and V is TRBV19; a weak D match, TRBD1 (6 bases). The CDR3 contains 17 residues. Per the germline V gene, CDR1 is LNHDA and CDR2 is SQIVND (reference sequence). The V and J ends lost 3 bases and 2 bases respectively, with 17 bases between them. CDR3 amino acids: CASSMGPHRARNQPQHF. The CDR3 DNA follows: TGTGCCAGTAGTATGGGCCCACACAGGGCCCGCAATCAGCCCCAGCATTTT.

The chain's CDR3 is CASSPPAGQLYGYTF. The DNA of the CDR3 is TGTGCCAGCAGCCCCCCTGCTGGGCAACTCTATGGCTACACCTTC. This rearrangement joins TRBV9 to TRBJ1-2; D uncertain. The CDR3 loop spans 15 amino acids. Looked up from germline, CDR1 is SGDLS and CDR2 is YYNGEE. V was clipped by 4 bases and J by 4 bases, with 17 bases between them.

In its sample, this clone was seen a few times. The chain has TRBV24-1 and TRBJ1-5; unclear D gene. V shed 4 bases and J shed 4 bases, with 22 bases lying between them. CDR3 length: 18 amino acids. Germline V gene data show CDR1 as KGHDR and CDR2 as SFDVKD. The CDR3 spells CATSDTKPEKGGNQPQHF. The CDR3 DNA reads TGTGCCACCAGTGACACCAAACCTGAGAAGGGAGGTAATCAGCCCCAGCATTTT.

The chain has TRBV3-1 (or the pseudogene TRBV3-2) and TRBJ1-1, with 9 nucleotides matching TRBD1. CDR3 size: 16 residues. The junction had 7 bases not matched to a gene; V was cut back by 4 bases and J by 1 base. Germline V gives CDR1 LGHDT, CDR2 YNNKEL (reference sequence). This chain's CDR3 is CASSRDSGQGNTEAFF. The CDR3 DNA is TGTGCCAGCAGCCGAGACTCGGGACAGGGGAACACTGAAGCTTTCTTT.

This chain joins TRBV30 and TRBJ1-5, with TRBD1 matching 9 bases. V lost 6 bases and J lost 0; bases outside the gene matches: 6. CDR1 is GTSNPN and CDR2 is SVGIG in the germline V gene (reference sequence). The CDR3 runs to 15 residues. The CDR3 here is CACSRDRDSNQPQHF. Here the CDR3 DNA reads TGTGCCTGCAGCCGGGACAGGGATAGCAATCAGCCCCAGCATTTT.

The CDR3 region is CSASHGQETQYF. CDR3 DNA sequence: TGCAGTGCTAGTCACGGGCAAGAGACCCAGTACTTC. This rearrangement joins TRBV20-1 to TRBJ2-5; no reliable D call. This CDR3 comprises 12 residues. V was shortened by 3 bases and J by 2 bases, with 7 bases between the two germline ends. The germline gives CDR1 DFQATT, CDR2 SNEGSKA (reference sequence).

The rearrangement joins TRBV14 to TRBJ1-1; D might be TRBD1 (5 bases). CDR1 and CDR2 from the germline V gene are SGHDN and FVKESK. CDR3 length equals 13 residues. The V end was cut by 4 bases, the J end by 5 bases, with 11 bases between. CDR3 sequence reads: CASSPQVSTEAFF. As DNA, the CDR3 is TGTGCCAGCAGCCCACAGGTTTCGACTGAAGCTTTCTTT.

The count of this clone is one. V is TRBV16 and J is TRBJ1-6; D gene ambiguous. With 0 bases removed from V and 7 bases from J, the gap between germline ends came to 7 bases. CDR1 and CDR2 (germline): KGHSY, FQNENV. The CDR3 consists of 14 residues. CDR3 in DNA: TGTGCCAGCAGCCAATCACAGAGAAATTCACCCCTCCACTTT. This codes for CASSQSQRNSPLHF.

The chain joins TRBV5-5 to TRBJ1-3, with no clear D. V lost 0 bases, J lost 0 bases, and 10 bases lay in between. The germline gives CDR1 SGHKS, CDR2 YYEKEE (reference sequence). The CDR3 runs to 16 residues. The CDR3 DNA reads TGTGCCAGCAGCTTGGTGGCAGGCCCCTCTGGAAACACCATATATTTT. This sequence encodes CASSLVAGPSGNTIYF. Full variable domain (outside the CDR3, taken from reference TRBV5-5 and TRBJ1-3): DAGVTQSPTHLIKTRGQQVTLRCSPISGHKSVSWYQQVLGQGPQFIFQYYEKEERGRGNFPDRFSARQFPNYSSELNVNALLLGDSALYLCASSLVAGPSGNTIYFGEGSWLTVV.

The CDR3 protein is CASRQELGANVLTF. The CDR3 coding sequence is TGCGCCAGCAGACAGGAACTTGGGGCCAACGTCCTGACTTTC. The chain uses TRBV4-3 and TRBJ2-6; maybe TRBD1 (5 bases). Germline lookup yields CDR1 LGHNA and CDR2 YSLEER. Trimming removed 6 bases at V and 3 bases at J, with 9 bases between. This CDR3 contains 14 residues.

CDR3 residues: CAWSALRTGGTEAFF. In DNA form, the CDR3 reads TGTGCCTGGAGTGCCTTAAGGACAGGGGGAACTGAAGCTTTCTTT. V and J are TRBV30 and TRBJ1-1; TRBD1 agrees at 10 bases. Germline V gene lookup returns CDR1 GTSNPN and CDR2 SVGIG (reference sequence). With V trimmed by 1 base and J by 5 bases, 7 bases remained unmatched. The CDR3 is made up of 15 amino acids.

The chain carries TRBV15 and TRBJ2-7, with a weak D call TRBD2 (5 bases). Germline CDR1 reads LNHNV; CDR2 reads YYDKDF (reference sequence). The CDR3 runs 16 residues. V was cut by 3 bases and J by 2 bases, with 17 bases left in between. The CDR3 DNA reads TGTGCCACCAGCAGTCGATTCCGGGATCATACCTACGAGCAGTACTTC. It codes for CATSSRFRDHTYEQYF.

The CDR3 DNA follows: TGTGCCAGCAGTTATAGCGGGAATAGGCAAGAGACCCAGTACTTC. It translates to CASSYSGNRQETQYF. This chain links TRBV6-6 with TRBJ2-5; 8 nucleotides line up with TRBD2. CDR3 length: 15 amino acids. Germline CDR1 MNHNY, CDR2 SVGAGI (reference sequence). V was pared by 3 bases and J by 2 bases, with 5 bases of the junction left unmatched.

This clone was seen more than once but under ten times. The chain recombines TRBV15 with TRBJ1-6; 8 nucleotides line up with TRBD1. Trimming at V came to 0 bases and at J to 0 bases, leaving 7 bases not matched to a gene. CDR3 length: 19 residues. Germline CDR1 and CDR2: LNHNV and YYDKDF (reference sequence). The DNA of the CDR3 is TGTGCCACCAGCAGAGATCCCGCGCAGGGGGCCTCCTATAATTCACCCCTCCACTTT. Translated, it gives CATSRDPAQGASYNSPLHF.

This clone was found a few times. The chain is built from TRBV4-1 and TRBJ2-3; D is perhaps TRBD2 (6 bases). V lost 2 bases, J lost 0 bases, and 15 bases lay in between. Germline CDR1 is MGHRA and CDR2 is YSYEKL. The CDR3 loop spans 17 amino acids. CDR3 sequence reads: CASSQQPPGTSTDTQYF. The CDR3 DNA follows: TGCGCCAGCAGCCAACAACCCCCCGGGACTAGCACAGATACGCAGTATTTT.

This clone appeared a single time. The chain is built from TRBV5-5 and TRBJ2-5; maybe TRBD1 (6 bases). This CDR3 has 15 residues. Trimming left V 0 bases short and J 5 bases short, with 14 bases between. Germline CDR1 reads SGHKS; CDR2 reads YYEKEE (reference sequence). Here the CDR3 reads CASSLGQGWGETQYF. For the CDR3, the DNA is TGTGCCAGCAGCTTGGGCCAGGGGTGGGGCGAGACCCAGTACTTC.

CDR3 DNA sequence: TGTGCCAGCAGCTTAGTAGGGGGCGAAACCTACAATGAGCAGTTCTTC. Its protein product is CASSLVGGETYNEQFF. V and J are TRBV7-8 and TRBJ2-1, with TRBD1 matching over 7 bases. The germline CDR1 and CDR2 sequences are SGHVS and FQNEAQ. This CDR3 comprises 16 residues. V shed 1 base and J 2 bases; nucleotides not matched to a gene: 5.

The V and J genes are TRBV5-1 and TRBJ1-3; TRBD1 is a possible D gene (6 bases). CDR3 length equals 14 residues. Between the trimmed V and J ends, which lost 0 bases and 2 bases, there was a span of 6 bases. Germline assignment: CDR1 SGHRS and CDR2 YFSETQ. This CDR3 reads CASSLDRAGNTIYF. The CDR3 DNA reads TGCGCCAGCAGCTTGGACAGGGCTGGAAACACCATATATTTT.

The V call is TRBV3-1 (or the pseudogene TRBV3-2), the J call TRBJ1-6, with TRBD1 matching over 7 bases. Germline assignment: CDR1 LGHDT and CDR2 YNNKEL (reference sequence). CDR3 length equals 16 residues. V was clipped by 3 bases and J by 9 bases; unmatched bases: 11. Written as DNA, the CDR3 is TGTGCCAGCAGCCACGAGCCCGGACAGGCAGGTTCACCCCTCCACTTT. This sequence encodes CASSHEPGQAGSPLHF.

The chain recombines TRBV3-1 (or the pseudogene TRBV3-2) with TRBJ2-3; D might be TRBD2 (6 bases). Trimming shortened V by 1 base and J by 5 bases, and 16 bases separated the two germline ends. CDR1 LGHDT and CDR2 YNNKEL come from the germline V gene (reference sequence). The CDR3 contains 16 residues. CDR3: CASSQGVAQAGDTQYF. DNA for the CDR3: TGTGCCAGCAGCCAAGGGGTAGCGCAAGCGGGAGATACGCAGTATTTT.

CDR3 nucleotides: TGTGCCTGGGGGACACCCTCTGGAAACACCATATATTTT. Its protein product is CAWGTPSGNTIYF. The chain employs TRBV30 and TRBJ1-3; TRBD1 is a possible D gene (6 bases). The germline CDR1 and CDR2 sequences are GTSNPN and SVGIG (reference sequence). Trimming pared 5 bases from V and 0 bases from J, leaving 8 bases between. The CDR3 has 13 amino acids.